Each of the 20 T cell receptor beta chains below was sequenced from the same sample in a study of regulatory T cells in long-lasting Graves disease. Specified time point: newly diagnosed GD, antithyroid drugs for less than 3 months. Making the TCR library involved RNA that had been extracted from PBMCs. In building TCR beta libraries, iRepertoire HTBI primers were used together with Arm-PCR of CDR3 regions. TCRdb itself ran the multiplex PCR reads through MiXCR, one entry per CDR3 protein. The table shows 410,000 or so distinct CDR3 sequences, with about 15% occurring only once. These data are also associated with another study on T cells in Graves' hyperthyroidism and ophthalmopathy.

Source: peripheral blood mononuclear cells (PBMCs), taken at new diagnosis, from a patient treated with antithyroid drugs. The receptor set was obtained from a woman aged 25 to 39 with Graves disease.

This clonotype was seen at least ten times. This chain links TRBV5-1 with TRBJ2-5; D remains unclear. Germline V gives CDR1 SGHRS, CDR2 YFSETQ. The CDR3 sequence is 13 residues long. V lost 4 bases to trimming and J lost 3 bases, with 10 bases between them. CDR3: CASSTRTKETQYF. The CDR3, as DNA: TGCGCCAGCAGCACCCGGACCAAAGAGACCCAGTACTTC.

In its sample, this clonotype was seen a few times. The CDR3 DNA is TGCAGTGCTCGGGGTTACCATAATTCACCCCTCCACTTT. It codes for CSARGYHNSPLHF. The rearrangement joins TRBV20-1 to TRBJ1-6; D not resolved. Germline loops: CDR1 DFQATT, CDR2 SNEGSKA (reference sequence). The CDR3 runs to 13 residues. V shed 5 bases and J shed 5 bases, with 10 bases lying between them.

This clonotype was seen ten or more times. This chain links TRBV7-2 with TRBJ2-3; unclear D gene. The germline V gene has CDR1 SGHTA and CDR2 FQGNSA. The CDR3 consists of 11 residues. Deletions cut 5 bases from V and 6 bases from J, with 6 bases between. The CDR3 loop is CASSPRDTQYF. DNA of the CDR3: TGTGCCAGCAGCCCCAGGGATACGCAGTATTTT.

This clonotype showed up many times. The chain uses TRBV2 and TRBJ2-1; 13 nucleotides match TRBD2. The CDR3 length is 17 residues. Germline V gene sequence: CDR1 SNHLY, CDR2 FYNNEI. J was trimmed by 0 bases and V by 10 bases; bases with no gene match: 9. The CDR3, as DNA: TGTGCCATCTTGGGACTAGCGGGGTCTAGCTCCTACAATGAGCAGTTCTTC. Protein product: CAILGLAGSSSYNEQFF.

This clonotype occurred many times. V gene TRBV6-1 combines with J gene TRBJ2-7, with a possible D match to TRBD1 (5 bases). The V and J ends lost 4 bases and 2 bases respectively, with 18 bases between them. CDR1 MNHNS and CDR2 SASEGT come from the germline V gene. This CDR3 has 16 amino acids. The CDR3 protein is CASSVSLTAQTYEQYF. CDR3 bases: TGTGCCAGCAGTGTAAGTCTGACAGCCCAAACCTACGAGCAGTACTTC.

The CDR3 DNA reads TGTGCCAGCAGCCCTACTAGCGGGAACCCCGGGGATACGCAGTATTTT. Its protein is CASSPTSGNPGDTQYF. The chain recombines TRBV6-4 with TRBJ2-3; 10 bases fit TRBD2. The ends lost 6 bases at V and 6 bases at J; junction bases unmatched: 12. The CDR3 spans 16 residues. Germline CDR1 reads MRHNA; CDR2 reads SNTAGT.

This clonotype has only one observation. The genes are TRBV7-6 and TRBJ2-7; maybe TRBD1 (5 bases). CDR3 length equals 13 residues. Deletions cut 0 bases from V and 6 bases from J, with 9 bases between. Germline CDR1 SGHVS, CDR2 FNYEAQ. CDR3 DNA: TGTGCCAGCAGCTTAGCGGAAAGGGGCGAGCAGTACTTC. Protein sequence: CASSLAERGEQYF.

This clonotype came up a few times. In nucleotides, the CDR3 is TGCGCCAGCAGCTTGGGGACCAGGGCCTATGGCTACACCTTC. Residues: CASSLGTRAYGYTF. V gene TRBV5-1 combines with J gene TRBJ1-2; tentatively, D is TRBD1 (5 bases). The CDR3 consists of 14 residues. V was trimmed by 0 bases and J by 4 bases, leaving 10 bases between them. Germline-derived CDR1 and CDR2 are SGHRS and YFSETQ.

The chain has TRBV19 and TRBJ2-7; D ambiguous. CDR1 is LNHDA, CDR2 SQIVND, per germline (reference sequence). The V gene lost 1 base and the J gene lost 5 bases, with 15 bases spanning the gap. CDR3 length: 15 amino acids. CDR3 region: CASSIAFLSGDEQYF. The CDR3 DNA is TGTGCCAGTAGTATAGCGTTCTTATCCGGCGACGAGCAGTACTTC. The full variable domain, rest sourced from reference TRBV19 and TRBJ2-7, is DGGITQSPKYLFRKEGQNVTLSCEQNLNHDAMYWYRQDPGQGLRLIYYSQIVNDFQKGDIAEGYSVSREKKESFPLTVTSAQKNPTAFYLCASSIAFLSGDEQYFGPGTRLTVT.

This clonotype was counted many times. A much larger clone lies one base from this, so it may be a read error. The chain carries TRBV5-1 and TRBJ2-1; D is possibly TRBD2 (5 bases). Trimming took off 1 base at V and 9 bases at J, with 17 bases between the two ends. Looked up from germline, CDR1 is SGHRS and CDR2 is YFSETQ. The CDR3 is made up of 15 amino acids. CDR3 amino acids: CASSLSIAREGEQFF. In DNA form, the CDR3 reads TGCGCCAGCAGCTTGTCGATAGCGAGAGAAGGTGAGCAGTTCTTC.

The chain combines TRBV15 with TRBJ2-1; 9 bases agree with TRBD1. This CDR3 is built from 16 residues. Germline CDR1 and CDR2: LNHNV and YYDKDF (reference sequence). J gave up 3 bases and V 3 bases, and 6 bases lay outside the gene matches. CDR3 sequence: CATSRGGGQGYNEQFF. The CDR3 region has the DNA TGTGCCACCAGCAGGGGAGGGGGACAGGGCTACAATGAGCAGTTCTTC.

This clonotype was seen many times. V usage is TRBV28 and J usage is TRBJ2-7; tentative D call: TRBD2 (5 bases). The germline V gene encodes CDR1 MDHEN and CDR2 SYDVKM. V dropped 2 bases and J dropped 7 bases, with 24 bases sitting between them. The CDR3 sequence is 17 residues long. The CDR3 spells CASSLPRERALVPEQYF. DNA for the CDR3: TGTGCCAGCAGTTTACCCAGAGAGAGGGCACTAGTACCGGAGCAGTACTTC.

With respect to this clonotype: Since no conserved phenylalanine or tryptophan closes the CDR3, a read error is the likely cause. The chain links TRBV27 to TRBJ2-3; D perhaps matches TRBD1 (6 bases). Germline V lookup: CDR1 MNHEY, CDR2 SMNVEV (reference sequence). This CDR3 contains 14 residues. Trimming pared 6 bases from V and 0 bases from J, leaving 10 bases between. The CDR3 loop reads CASRTTGSTDTQYL. DNA for the CDR3: TGTGCCAGCAGGACGACAGGAAGCACAGATACGCAGTATCTT.

The J gene is TRBJ2-1, the V gene TRBV19; weak D call: TRBD2 (7 bases). CDR1 is LNHDA, CDR2 SQIVND, per germline (reference sequence). This CDR3 has 13 amino acids. The ends were cut back, 3 bases at V and 9 bases at J, with 12 bases in the middle. The CDR3 nucleotides read TGTGCCAGTAGTATCGCGGGGGCCCTTGAGCAGTTCTTC. Its translation is CASSIAGALEQFF.

This clonotype was seen at least ten times. The chain links TRBV7-6 to TRBJ2-5; D is unclear. CDR3 length: 13 residues. In germline, CDR1 is SGHVS, CDR2 FNYEAQ. Deletions cut 1 base from V and 3 bases from J, with 6 bases between. The CDR3 DNA is TGTGCCAGCAGCTTAGAAGGAAAAGAGACCCAGTACTTC. This gives the protein CASSLEGKETQYF.

V gene TRBV28 combines with J gene TRBJ2-7; 14 nucleotides line up with TRBD2. V shed 3 bases, J shed 6 bases, and the junction held 10 bases outside the gene matches. The CDR3 is made up of 17 amino acids. CDR1 and CDR2 from the germline V gene are MDHEN and SYDVKM. The CDR3 sequence: CASSFRAGLAGDLEQYF. CDR3 in DNA: TGTGCCAGCAGTTTCAGGGCGGGACTAGCGGGGGACCTCGAGCAGTACTTC. Combining the CDR3 with reference TRBV28 and TRBJ2-7 gives the whole variable domain DVKVTQSSRYLVKRTGEKVFLECVQDMDHENMFWYRQDPGLGLRLIYFSYDVKMKEKGDIPEGYSVSREKKERFSLILESASTNQTSMYLCASSFRAGLAGDLEQYFGPGTRLTVT.

This clonotype showed up just a few times. The J gene is TRBJ2-5, the V gene TRBV5-1; 7 bases are a match to TRBD2. CDR1 SGHRS and CDR2 YFSETQ come from the germline V gene. The CDR3 contains 16 residues. J gave up 1 base and V 1 base, and 7 bases lay outside the gene matches. As DNA, the CDR3 is TGCGCCAGCAGCTTGAGGCCTAGCGGATTCCAAGAGACCCAGTACTTC. Residues: CASSLRPSGFQETQYF.

The chain links TRBV3-1 to TRBJ2-7, with TRBD2 matching 8 bases. Germline trimming cut 1 base from V and 4 bases from J; bases unmatched to any gene: 18. Germline CDR1 is LGHDT and CDR2 is YNNKEL (reference sequence). The CDR3 extends over 19 amino acids. The CDR3 coding sequence is TGTGCCAGCAGCCAAGGGGTCTTTACGGGAGGGCCTAGAGGGTACGAGCAGTACTTC. Protein sequence: CASSQGVFTGGPRGYEQYF.

The chain couples TRBV6-1 to TRBJ2-1; 11 positions agree with TRBD2. This CDR3 is built from 23 residues. Trimming cost V 5 bases and J 0 bases; bases outside gene matches: 24. Germline V gives CDR1 MNHNS, CDR2 SASEGT. Here the CDR3 reads CASSIQGRGVGLAGHSSYNEQFF. The CDR3 nucleotides read TGTGCCAGCAGTATACAGGGGAGGGGGGTCGGACTAGCGGGTCATAGCTCCTACAATGAGCAGTTCTTC.

In this sample, this clonotype turned up many times. J is TRBJ2-1 and V is TRBV20-1; 16 positions match TRBD2. Trimming took 7 bases from V and 7 from J; bases not matched to a gene: 7. The CDR3 spans 15 residues. Germline-derived CDR1 and CDR2 are DFQATT and SNEGSKA (reference sequence). CDR3 in DNA: TGCAGTGTTACGTCGGGACTAGCGGGAGGGAATGAGCAGTTCTTC. It specifies CSVTSGLAGGNEQFF.